What follows describes a single T cell receptor (beta chain). Its antigen is still unknown. The CDR3 has 16 residues. V shed 0 bases and J shed 4 bases, with 13 bases lying between them. Germline lookup yields CDR1 SGDLS and CDR2 YYNGEE. PCR amplification relied on 60 Vbeta primers (plus 13 Jbeta primers). The protocol was immunoSEQ multiplex PCR, while the TCRdb copy is restricted to in-frame clones and leaves out a portion. The sample consists of fewer than 250,000 clones, over 80% of them appearing once. This specimen belongs to a study of cytomegalovirus exposure and HLA in healthy donors. Study-wide results and limits: It was approximately 170 TCR beta chains that were listed as cytomegalovirus-associated.

This sequence joins TRBV9 and TRBJ1-4; D remains unclear. The sequencing sample was made of PBMCs. The receptor comes from a boy between 2 and 10 years old in good health and CMV-seronegative. This CDR3 reads CASSVGAGSSNEKLFF. CDR3 coding DNA: TGTGCCAGCAGCGTAGGGGCAGGCAGTAGTAATGAAAAACTGTTTTTT.